These T cell receptor beta chains were read from a single sample in a study of T cells in Graves' hyperthyroidism and ophthalmopathy. Via MiXCR, TCRdb re-called the multiplex PCR reads, giving one row per CDR3 protein. Of hundreds of thousands of distinct CDR3 sequences listed, about 45% were seen once; the top ten hold roughly 7.2%. The sample comprised peripheral blood or thyroid tissue (not recorded which). These receptors all come from an adult man with Graves' disease, either hyperthyroidism or ophthalmopathy (not recorded which). Both conserved end residues are part of each CDR3. The D gene is left open where the match is weak. Part of the rows lack a size; the others show once, few, many or a class for expanded clones.

>TRBV6-6|.|TRBJ1-5|.
CASSSWGGGSHQPQHF
TGTGCCAGCAGTTCGTGGGGAGGAGGATCCCATCAGCCCCAGCATTTT
>TRBV6-1|.|TRBJ1-2|.
CASSETGNSYGYTF
TGTGCCAGCAGTGAAACAGGGAATTCCTATGGCTACACCTTC
>TRBV2|.|TRBJ1-6|.
CASTGDTSYNSPLHF
TGTGCCAGCACCGGTGACACCTCCTATAATTCACCCCTCCACTTT
>TRBV9|TRBD1|TRBJ1-2|few
CASSDSQGENYGYTF
TGTGCCAGCAGCGACTCACAGGGGGAGAACTATGGCTACACCTTC
>TRBV12-3/TRBV12-4|TRBD1|TRBJ1-5|few
CASSPQGAYSNQPQHF
TGTGCCAGCAGTCCACAGGGGGCGTATAGCAATCAGCCCCAGCATTTT
>TRBV5-1|TRBD2|TRBJ2-7|few
CASSLVGGGRGVYEQYF
TGCGCCAGCAGCTTGGTCGGCGGGGGGCGCGGAGTATACGAGCAGTACTTC
>TRBV29-1|.|TRBJ1-2|many
CSVEDFSPSNYGYTF
TGCAGCGTTGAAGACTTTAGCCCCTCTAACTATGGCTACACCTTC
>TRBV25-1|.|TRBJ1-6|.
CASSEWAGANSPLHF
TGTGCCAGCAGTGAATGGGCAGGCGCTAATTCACCCCTCCACTTT
>TRBV7-3|TRBD2|TRBJ2-5|.
CASSLNGLVEETQYF
TGTGCCAGCAGCTTAAATGGACTAGTGGAAGAGACCCAGTACTTC
>TRBV20-1|.|TRBJ2-7|many
CSARGPPYEQYF
TGCAGTGCTAGAGGTCCCCCATACGAGCAGTACTTC
>TRBV29-1|TRBD1|TRBJ1-2|.
CSVTPGQGAVDYGYTF
TGCAGCGTGACCCCGGGACAGGGGGCCGTGGACTATGGCTACACCTTC
>TRBV29-1|.|TRBJ1-2|many
CSVEDPGTRDGYTF
TGCAGCGTTGAAGATCCGGGGACTCGAGATGGCTACACCTTC
>TRBV5-1|.|TRBJ1-4|.
CASSFRTGRRNEKLFF
TGCGCCAGCAGCTTTCGTACAGGGAGGCGGAATGAAAAACTGTTTTTT
>TRBV6-1|.|TRBJ2-2|.
CASAITGELFF
TGTGCCAGCGCAATAACCGGGGAGCTGTTTTTT